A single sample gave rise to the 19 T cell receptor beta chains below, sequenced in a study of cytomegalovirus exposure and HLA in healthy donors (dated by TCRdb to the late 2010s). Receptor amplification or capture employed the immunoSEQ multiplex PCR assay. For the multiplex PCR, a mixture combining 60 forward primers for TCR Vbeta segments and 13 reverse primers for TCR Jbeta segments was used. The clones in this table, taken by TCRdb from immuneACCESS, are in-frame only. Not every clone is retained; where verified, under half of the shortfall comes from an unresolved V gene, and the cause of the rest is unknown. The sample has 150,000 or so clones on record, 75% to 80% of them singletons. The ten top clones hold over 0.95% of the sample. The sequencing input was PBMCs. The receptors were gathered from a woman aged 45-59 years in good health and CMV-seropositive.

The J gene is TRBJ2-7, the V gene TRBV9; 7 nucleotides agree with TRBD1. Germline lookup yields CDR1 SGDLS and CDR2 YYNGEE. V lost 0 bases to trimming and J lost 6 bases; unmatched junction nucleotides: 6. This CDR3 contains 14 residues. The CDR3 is CASSVDLTGAEQYF. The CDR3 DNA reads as TGTGCCAGCAGCGTAGACCTAACAGGGGCCGAGCAGTACTTC.

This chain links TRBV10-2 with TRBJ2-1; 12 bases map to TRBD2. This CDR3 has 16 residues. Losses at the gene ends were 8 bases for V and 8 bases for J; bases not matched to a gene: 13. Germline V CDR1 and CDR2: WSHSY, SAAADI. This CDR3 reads CASSKRRLAGAYEQFF. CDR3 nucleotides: TGCGCCAGCTCCAAAAGACGACTAGCGGGAGCGTATGAGCAGTTCTTC.

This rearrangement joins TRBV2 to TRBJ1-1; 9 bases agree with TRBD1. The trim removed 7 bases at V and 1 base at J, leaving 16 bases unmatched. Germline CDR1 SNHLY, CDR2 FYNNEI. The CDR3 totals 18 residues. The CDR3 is CASILGDRATRENTEAFF. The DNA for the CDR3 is TGTGCCAGCATCCTAGGGGACAGGGCCACGAGGGAGAACACTGAAGCTTTCTTT.

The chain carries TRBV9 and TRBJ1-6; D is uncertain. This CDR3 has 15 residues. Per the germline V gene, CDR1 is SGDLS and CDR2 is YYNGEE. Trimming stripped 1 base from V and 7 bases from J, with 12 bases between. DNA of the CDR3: TGTGCCAGCAGCGTACTGGGCAGCCAGAATTCACCCCTCCACTTT. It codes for CASSVLGSQNSPLHF.

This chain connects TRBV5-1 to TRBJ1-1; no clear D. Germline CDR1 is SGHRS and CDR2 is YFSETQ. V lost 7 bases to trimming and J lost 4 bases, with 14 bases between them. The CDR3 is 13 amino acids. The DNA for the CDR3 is TGCGCCAGCCAAGGTGGAGGGCCCACTGAAGCTTTCTTT. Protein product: CASQGGGPTEAFF.

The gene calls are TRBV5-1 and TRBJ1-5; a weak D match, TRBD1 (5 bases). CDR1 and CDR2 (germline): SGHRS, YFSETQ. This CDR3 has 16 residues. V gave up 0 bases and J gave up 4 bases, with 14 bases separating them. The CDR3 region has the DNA TGCGCCAGCAGCTTGGTTCAAGAGGAGGGGAATCAGCCCCAGCATTTT. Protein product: CASSLVQEEGNQPQHF. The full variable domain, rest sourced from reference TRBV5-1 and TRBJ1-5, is KAGVTQTPRYLIKTRGQQVTLSCSPISGHRSVSWYQQTPGQGLQFLFEYFSETQRNKGNFPGRFSGRQFSNSRSEMNVSTLELGDSALYLCASSLVQEEGNQPQHFGDGTRLSIL.

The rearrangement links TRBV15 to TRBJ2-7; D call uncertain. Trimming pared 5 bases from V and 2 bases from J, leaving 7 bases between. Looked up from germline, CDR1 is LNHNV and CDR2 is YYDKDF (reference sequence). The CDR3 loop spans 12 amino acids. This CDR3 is CATSGSAYEQYF. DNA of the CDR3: TGTGCCACCAGCGGCTCTGCCTACGAGCAGTACTTC.

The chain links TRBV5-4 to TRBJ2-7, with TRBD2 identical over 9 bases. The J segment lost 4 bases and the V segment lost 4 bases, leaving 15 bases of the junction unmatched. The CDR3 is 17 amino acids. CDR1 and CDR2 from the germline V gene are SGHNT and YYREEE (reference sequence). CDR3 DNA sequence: TGTGCCAGCAGCCCCAAAGGGGGTAGCGGGGGTTCATACGAGCAGTACTTC. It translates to CASSPKGGSGGSYEQYF.

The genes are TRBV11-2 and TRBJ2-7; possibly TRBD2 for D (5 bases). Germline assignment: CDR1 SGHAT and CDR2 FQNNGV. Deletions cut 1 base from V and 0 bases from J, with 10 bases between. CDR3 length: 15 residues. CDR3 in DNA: TGTGCCAGCAGCTTAGCCCCGGGGAGCTCCTACGAGCAGTACTTC. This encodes CASSLAPGSSYEQYF.

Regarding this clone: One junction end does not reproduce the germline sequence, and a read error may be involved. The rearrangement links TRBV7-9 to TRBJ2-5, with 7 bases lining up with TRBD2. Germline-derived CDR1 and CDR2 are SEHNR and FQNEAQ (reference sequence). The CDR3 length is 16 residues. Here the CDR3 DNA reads TGTTCCAGCAGCTTACTGGGGGGGAGTAGCCAAGAGACCCAGTACTTC. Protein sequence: CSSSLLGGSSQETQYF. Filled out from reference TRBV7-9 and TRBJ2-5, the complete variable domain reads DTGVSQNPRHKITKRGQNVTFRCDPISEHNRLYWYRQTLGQGPEFLTYFQNEAQLEKSRLLSDRFSAERPKGSFSTLEIQRTEQGDSAMYLCSSSLLGGSSQETQYFGPGTRLLVL.

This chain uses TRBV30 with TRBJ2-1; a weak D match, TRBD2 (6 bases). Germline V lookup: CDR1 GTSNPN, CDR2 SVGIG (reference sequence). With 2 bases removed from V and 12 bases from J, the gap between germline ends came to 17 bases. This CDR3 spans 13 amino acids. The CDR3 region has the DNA TGTGCCTGGAGTCCTCTGACTAGTATGGGGCAGTTCTTC. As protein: CAWSPLTSMGQFF. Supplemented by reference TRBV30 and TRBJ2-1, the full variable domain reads SQTIHQWPATLVQPVGSPLSLECTVEGTSNPNLYWYRQAAGRGLQLLFYSVGIGQISSEVPQNLSASRPQDRQFILSSKKLLLSDSGFYLCAWSPLTSMGQFFGPGTRLTVL.

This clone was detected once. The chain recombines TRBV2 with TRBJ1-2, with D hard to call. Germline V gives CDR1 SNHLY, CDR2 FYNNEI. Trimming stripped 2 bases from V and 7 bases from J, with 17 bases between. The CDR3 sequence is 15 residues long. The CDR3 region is CASSEIMAGLGGYTF. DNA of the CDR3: TGTGCCAGCAGTGAAATCATGGCGGGGTTAGGTGGCTACACCTTC. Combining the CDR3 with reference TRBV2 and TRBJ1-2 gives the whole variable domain EPEVTQTPSHQVTQMGQEVILRCVPISNHLYFYWYRQILGQKVEFLVSFYNNEISEKSEIFDDQFSVERPDGSNFTLKIRSTKLEDSAMYFCASSEIMAGLGGYTFGSGTRLTVV.

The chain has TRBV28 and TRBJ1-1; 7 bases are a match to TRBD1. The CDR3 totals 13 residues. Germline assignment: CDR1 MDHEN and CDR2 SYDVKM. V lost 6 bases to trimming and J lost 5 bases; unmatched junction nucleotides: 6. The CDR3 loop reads CASSRQGLTEAFF. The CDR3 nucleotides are TGTGCCAGCAGCCGACAGGGCTTGACTGAAGCTTTCTTT.

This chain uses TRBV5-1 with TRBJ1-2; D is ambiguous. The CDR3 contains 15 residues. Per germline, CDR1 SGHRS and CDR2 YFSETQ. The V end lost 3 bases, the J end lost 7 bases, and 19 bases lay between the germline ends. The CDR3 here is CASSSVGRGISGYTF. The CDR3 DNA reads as TGCGCCAGCAGCTCGGTCGGTCGAGGAATATCTGGCTACACCTTC.

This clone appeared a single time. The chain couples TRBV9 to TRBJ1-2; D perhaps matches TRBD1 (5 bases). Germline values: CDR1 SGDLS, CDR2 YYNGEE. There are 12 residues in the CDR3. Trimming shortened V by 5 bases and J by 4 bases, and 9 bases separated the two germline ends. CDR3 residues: CASRRDPYGYTF. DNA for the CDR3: TGTGCCAGCAGGCGGGACCCCTATGGCTACACCTTC.

The CDR3 DNA reads as TGTGCCAGCTCTGGACAGGGGGGACACTATGGCTACACCTTC. It is translated as CASSGQGGHYGYTF. V and J are TRBV2 and TRBJ1-2, with 10 bases that match TRBD1. The CDR3 length is 14 residues. J lost 3 bases, V lost 8 bases, and 6 bases had no gene match. The germline gives CDR1 SNHLY, CDR2 FYNNEI.

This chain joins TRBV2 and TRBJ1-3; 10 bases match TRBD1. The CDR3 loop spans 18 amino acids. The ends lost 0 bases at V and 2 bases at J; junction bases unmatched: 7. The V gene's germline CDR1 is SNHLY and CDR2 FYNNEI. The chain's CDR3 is CASSEARYGTGAGNTIYF. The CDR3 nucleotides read TGTGCCAGCAGTGAAGCGAGATATGGGACAGGGGCTGGAAACACCATATATTTT.

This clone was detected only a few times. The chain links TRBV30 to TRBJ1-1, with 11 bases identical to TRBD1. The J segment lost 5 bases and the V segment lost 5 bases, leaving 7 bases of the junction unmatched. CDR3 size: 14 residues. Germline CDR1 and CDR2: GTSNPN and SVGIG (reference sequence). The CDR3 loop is CAWDRDRGKTEAFF. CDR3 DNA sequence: TGTGCCTGGGATAGGGACAGGGGGAAAACTGAAGCTTTCTTT.

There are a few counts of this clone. CDR3 sequence reads: CASSKGVAEAFF. In nucleotides, the CDR3 is TGTGCCAGCAGCAAGGGGGTCGCTGAAGCTTTCTTT. The chain recombines TRBV6-6 with TRBJ1-1; possibly TRBD1 for D (6 bases). The V gene lost 6 bases and the J gene lost 6 bases, with 11 bases spanning the gap. Germline CDR1 and CDR2: MNHNY and SVGAGI (reference sequence). The CDR3 sequence is 12 residues long.